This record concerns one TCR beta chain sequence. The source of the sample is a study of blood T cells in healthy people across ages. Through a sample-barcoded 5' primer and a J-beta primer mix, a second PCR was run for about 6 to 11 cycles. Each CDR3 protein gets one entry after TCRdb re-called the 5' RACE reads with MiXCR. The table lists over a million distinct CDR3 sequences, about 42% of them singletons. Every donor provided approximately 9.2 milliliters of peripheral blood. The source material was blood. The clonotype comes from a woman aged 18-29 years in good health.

The CDR3 here is CASSYLATTEAFF. The CDR3 DNA sequence: TGTGCCAGCAGTTATCTGGCTACCACTGAAGCTTTCTTT. This chain joins TRBV6-5 and TRBJ1-1, with D unresolved. The length of the CDR3 is 13 residues. The germline CDR1 and CDR2 sequences are MNHEY and SVGAGI. Trimming pared 3 bases from V and 4 bases from J, leaving 9 bases between.